This T cell receptor (beta chain) was sequenced for a study of T cells in Graves' hyperthyroidism and ophthalmopathy. Overall study findings and caveats: Expanded thyroid clonotypes (above 0.001) were mostly also found in blood. A model of 13 V-J features distinguished ophthalmopathy from stable hyperthyroidism.

The CDR3 extends over 17 amino acids. Trimming stripped 0 bases from V and 0 bases from J, with 10 bases between. CDR1 is SGHRS, CDR2 YFSETQ, per germline. About this clonotype itself: Its antigen is not identified.

RNA transcripts yielded amplified TCR beta CDR3 regions. Initially, a first-round RT-PCR of the TCR CDR3 employed the HTBI primer set. Using its own MiXCR run on the multiplex PCR reads, TCRdb lists one record per CDR3 protein. The sample records roughly 250,000 distinct CDR3 sequences, 13% to 15% being singletons. The receptor was isolated from a woman in her thirties or forties with Graves' hyperthyroidism that later progressed to Graves' ophthalmopathy. The source material was blood. J is TRBJ2-6 and V is TRBV5-1; possibly TRBD1 for D (6 bases). The CDR3 sequence: CASSLDRAFSGANVLTF. The CDR3 coding sequence is TGCGCCAGCAGCTTGGACAGGGCGTTCTCTGGGGCCAACGTCCTGACTTTC. Drawing the rest from reference TRBV5-1 and TRBJ2-6, the complete variable domain is KAGVTQTPRYLIKTRGQQVTLSCSPISGHRSVSWYQQTPGQGLQFLFEYFSETQRNKGNFPGRFSGRQFSNSRSEMNVSTLELGDSALYLCASSLDRAFSGANVLTFGAGSRLTVL.